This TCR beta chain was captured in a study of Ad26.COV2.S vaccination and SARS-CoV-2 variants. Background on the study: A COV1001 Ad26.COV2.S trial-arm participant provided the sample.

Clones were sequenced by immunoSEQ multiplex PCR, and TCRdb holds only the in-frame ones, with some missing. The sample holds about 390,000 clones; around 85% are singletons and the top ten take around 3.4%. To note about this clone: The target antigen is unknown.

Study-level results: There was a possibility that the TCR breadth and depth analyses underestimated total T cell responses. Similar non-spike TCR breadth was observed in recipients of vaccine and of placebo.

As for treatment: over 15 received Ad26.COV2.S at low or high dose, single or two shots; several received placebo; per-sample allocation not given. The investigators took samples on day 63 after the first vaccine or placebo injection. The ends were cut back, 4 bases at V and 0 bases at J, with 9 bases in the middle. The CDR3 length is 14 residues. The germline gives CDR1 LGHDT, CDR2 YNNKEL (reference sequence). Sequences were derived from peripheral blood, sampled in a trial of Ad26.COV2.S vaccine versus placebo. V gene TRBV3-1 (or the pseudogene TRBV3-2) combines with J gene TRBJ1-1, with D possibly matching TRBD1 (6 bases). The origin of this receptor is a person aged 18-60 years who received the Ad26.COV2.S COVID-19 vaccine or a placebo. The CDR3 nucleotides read TGTGCCAGCAGCCCCAGGGGCATGAACACTGAAGCTTTCTTT. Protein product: CASSPRGMNTEAFF.